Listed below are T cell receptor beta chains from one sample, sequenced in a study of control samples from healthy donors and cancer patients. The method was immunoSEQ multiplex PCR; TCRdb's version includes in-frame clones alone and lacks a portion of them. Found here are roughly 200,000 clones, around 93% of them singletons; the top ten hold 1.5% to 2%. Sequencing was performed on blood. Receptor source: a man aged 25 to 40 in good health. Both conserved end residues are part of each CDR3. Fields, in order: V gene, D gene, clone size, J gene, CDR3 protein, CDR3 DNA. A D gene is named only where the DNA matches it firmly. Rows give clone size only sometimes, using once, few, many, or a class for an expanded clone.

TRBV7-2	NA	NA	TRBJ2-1	CASSLFGGEQFF	TGTGCCAGCAGCTTATTTGGCGGTGAGCAGTTCTTC
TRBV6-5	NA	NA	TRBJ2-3	CASSVGQNIPDTQYF	TGTGCCAGCAGCGTGGGACAAAACATCCCAGATACGCAGTATTTT
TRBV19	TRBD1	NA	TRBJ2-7	CASSQTGYEQYF	TGTGCCAGTAGCCAGACAGGGTACGAGCAGTACTTC
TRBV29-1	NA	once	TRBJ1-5	CSVPSGTGGNGNQPQHF	TGCAGCGTCCCGTCCGGAACGGGGGGAAATGGCAATCAGCCCCAGCATTTT
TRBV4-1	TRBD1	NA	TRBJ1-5	CASSQEGTGLGNQPQHF	TGCGCCAGCAGCCAAGAGGGGACAGGGCTAGGCAATCAGCCCCAGCATTTT
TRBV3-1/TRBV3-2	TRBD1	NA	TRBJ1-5	CASSRDRGRNQPQHF	TGTGCCAGCAGCCGAGACAGGGGGCGGAATCAGCCCCAGCATTTT
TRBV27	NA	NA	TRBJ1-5	CASTLYRNQPQHF	TGTGCCAGCACTCTGTACAGGAATCAGCCCCAGCATTTT
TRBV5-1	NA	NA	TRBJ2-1	CASSTTSALGDEQFF	TGCGCCAGCAGCACGACGTCGGCCCTGGGGGATGAGCAGTTCTTC
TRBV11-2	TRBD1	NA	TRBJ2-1	CASSLGGQGAINEQFF	TGTGCCAGCAGCTTAGGCGGACAGGGGGCTATCAATGAGCAGTTCTTC
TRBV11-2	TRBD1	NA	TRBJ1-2	CASSRDRADYGYTF	TGTGCCAGCAGCCGGGACAGAGCGGACTATGGCTACACCTTC
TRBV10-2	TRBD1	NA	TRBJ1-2	CASSGPGQGRDGYTF	TGCGCCAGCAGTGGCCCGGGACAGGGGAGGGATGGCTACACCTTC
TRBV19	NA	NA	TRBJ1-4	CASRTQTNEKLFF	TGTGCCAGTAGAACTCAGACTAATGAAAAACTGTTTTTT
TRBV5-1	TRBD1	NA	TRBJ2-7	CASSLGQGRYEQYF	TGCGCCAGCAGCTTGGGACAGGGGCGCTACGAGCAGTACTTC
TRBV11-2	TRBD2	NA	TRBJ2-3	CASSSSGGAVPFTDTQYF	TGTGCCAGCAGTTCCAGCGGGGGGGCAGTCCCATTCACAGATACGCAGTATTTT
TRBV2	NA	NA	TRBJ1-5	CASSENTNSNQPQHF	TGTGCCAGCAGTGAAAACACCAATAGCAATCAGCCCCAGCATTTT
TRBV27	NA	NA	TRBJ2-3	CASSYSLGGPTDTQYF	TGTGCCAGCAGTTACAGTCTGGGGGGCCCAACAGATACGCAGTATTTT
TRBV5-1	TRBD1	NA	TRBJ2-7	CASSHDRGSYEQYF	TGCGCCAGCAGTCACGACAGGGGGTCGTACGAGCAGTACTTC
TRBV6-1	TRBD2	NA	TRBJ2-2	CASSEWTSGTGELFF	TGTGCCAGCAGTGAATGGACTAGCGGAACCGGGGAGCTGTTTTTT
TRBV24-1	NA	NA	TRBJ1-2	CATSGGNNNYGYTF	TGTGCCACCAGTGGGGGGAATAATAACTATGGCTACACCTTC
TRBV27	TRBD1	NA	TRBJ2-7	CASRDSNYEQYF	TGTGCCAGCCGGGACAGCAACTACGAGCAGTACTTC
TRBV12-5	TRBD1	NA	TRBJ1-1	CASGPGTGAPFGNTEAFF	TGTGCTAGTGGGCCCGGGACAGGGGCCCCGTTCGGGAACACTGAAGCTTTCTTT
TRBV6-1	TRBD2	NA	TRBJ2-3	CASSEVSGGTDTQYF	TGTGCCAGCAGTGAAGTTAGCGGGGGCACAGATACGCAGTATTTT
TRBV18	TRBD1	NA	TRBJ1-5	CASSPDRDYQPQHF	TGTGCCAGCTCACCTGACAGGGATTATCAGCCCCAGCATTTT
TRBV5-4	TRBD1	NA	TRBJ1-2	CASSPDRRALGYTF	TGTGCCAGCAGCCCGGACAGGAGGGCCTTGGGCTACACCTTC
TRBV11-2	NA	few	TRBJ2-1	CASSLDTGYNEQFF	TGTGCCAGCAGCTTAGATACTGGGTACAATGAGCAGTTCTTC
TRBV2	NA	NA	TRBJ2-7	CASMYASYEQYF	TGTGCCAGCATGTACGCCTCCTACGAGCAGTACTTC
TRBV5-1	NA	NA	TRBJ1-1	CASSLDPEMNTEAFF	TGCGCCAGCAGCTTGGACCCAGAAATGAACACTGAAGCTTTCTTT
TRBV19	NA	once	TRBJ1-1	CASSFRDRYTEAFF	TGTGCCAGTAGTTTCAGGGATCGGTACACTGAAGCTTTCTTT
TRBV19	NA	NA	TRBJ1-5	CASTLVTQGNQPQHF	TGTGCCAGTACCTTAGTGACCCAAGGCAATCAGCCCCAGCATTTT